Following are 14 T cell receptor beta chains from one sample sequenced in a study of T cell changes during pregnancy in multiple sclerosis. The table came from immunoSEQ multiplex PCR; TCRdb's copy has only in-frame clones and leaves some out. The table has 80,000 to 100,000 clones, 90% seen once; the top ten hold around 0.78%. Sequencing was performed on peripheral blood, taken in the second trimester of pregnancy. These receptors were obtained from a female donor in good health, enrolled as a control in a pregnancy study.

The chain is built from TRBV6-1 and TRBJ2-3; D may be TRBD2 (6 bases). Germline loops: CDR1 MNHNS, CDR2 SASEGT. The V and J ends lost 5 bases and 3 bases respectively, with 9 bases between them. This CDR3 spans 13 amino acids. The CDR3 loop is CASSRDLTDTQYF. In DNA form, the CDR3 reads TGTGCCAGCAGTCGGGACTTAACAGATACGCAGTATTTT.

This chain joins TRBV7-9 and TRBJ1-3, with a weak D call TRBD1 (6 bases). With 4 bases removed from V and 2 bases from J, the gap between germline ends came to 12 bases. Germline V CDR1 and CDR2: SEHNR, FQNEAQ (reference sequence). The CDR3 sequence is 15 residues long. CDR3 sequence (DNA): TGTGCCAGCAGCTCGCAAGGGGGAACTGGAAACACCATATATTTT. This encodes CASSSQGGTGNTIYF.

The gene calls are TRBV7-2 and TRBJ2-7, with 8 bases matching TRBD1. The CDR3 runs 16 residues. Trimming removed 6 bases from V and 3 bases from J; junction bases left unmatched: 13. Per the germline V gene, CDR1 is SGHTA and CDR2 is FQGNSA. In nucleotides, the CDR3 is TGTGCCAGCAGTCTACAGGGGGTCCCCCCACTCTACGAGCAGTACTTC. It specifies CASSLQGVPPLYEQYF.

The rearrangement links TRBV19 to TRBJ2-6; 11 bases are a match to TRBD1. Trimming cost V 5 bases and J 0 bases; bases outside gene matches: 6. Germline CDR1 reads LNHDA; CDR2 reads SQIVND (reference sequence). This CDR3 region has 18 residues. In DNA, the CDR3 is TGTGCCAGTAGTCACGCCGGGACAGGGGGCTCTGGGGCCAACGTCCTGACTTTC. Amino acids: CASSHAGTGGSGANVLTF.

The J gene is TRBJ2-1, the V gene TRBV6-9; TRBD1 aligns across 7 bases. Trimming removed 4 bases from V and 4 bases from J; junction bases left unmatched: 1. The CDR3 extends over 13 amino acids. Germline-derived CDR1 and CDR2 are MNHGY and SVAAGI. CDR3 region: CASSSDRYNEQFF. In DNA, the CDR3 is TGTGCCAGCAGTTCGGACAGGTACAATGAGCAGTTCTTC.

V gene TRBV5-4 combines with J gene TRBJ1-5; D possibly corresponds to TRBD1 (5 bases). Looked up from germline, CDR1 is SGHNT and CDR2 is YYREEE (reference sequence). V lost 4 bases and J 6 bases, leaving 14 bases between the germline ends. The CDR3 contains 14 residues. The CDR3 DNA sequence: TGTGCCAGCAGCCCCGGGTACGGGGGTCAGCCCCAGCATTTT. This translates into CASSPGYGGQPQHF.

The chain joins TRBV7-2 to TRBJ2-5; TRBD1 might be the D (5 bases). CDR3 length: 14 amino acids. V was clipped by 4 bases and J by 5 bases, with 14 bases between them. Germline loops: CDR1 SGHTA, CDR2 FQGNSA. CDR3 in DNA: TGTGCCAGCAGCTCCCTAACAGGTCGCGAGACCCAGTACTTC. Amino acid sequence: CASSSLTGRETQYF. Full variable domain (rest looked up from reference TRBV7-2 and TRBJ2-5): GAGVSQSPSNKVTEKGKDVELRCDPISGHTALYWYRQSLGQGLEFLIYFQGNSAPDKSGLPSDRFSAERTGGSVSTLTIQRTQQEDSAVYLCASSSLTGRETQYFGPGTRLLVL.

This chain connects TRBV30 to TRBJ2-2, with a weak D call TRBD1 (6 bases). The CDR3 is 14 amino acids. CDR1 and CDR2 from the germline V gene are GTSNPN and SVGIG (reference sequence). With 3 bases removed from V and 4 bases from J, the gap between germline ends came to 12 bases. CDR3 sequence reads: CAWRTQGSTGELFF. The DNA of the CDR3 is TGTGCCTGGAGGACTCAGGGGAGCACCGGGGAGCTGTTTTTT.

The CDR3 here is CASSEAAYGYTF. CDR3 in DNA: TGTGCCAGCAGTGAAGCGGCCTATGGCTACACCTTC. The gene calls are TRBV2 and TRBJ1-2; D is unresolved. The CDR3 sequence is 12 residues long. Germline V lookup: CDR1 SNHLY, CDR2 FYNNEI. Trimming pared 0 bases from V and 4 bases from J, leaving 3 bases between.

V gene TRBV2 combines with J gene TRBJ1-2; D is possibly TRBD1 (6 bases). V dropped 2 bases and J dropped 7 bases, with 14 bases sitting between them. Germline CDR1 reads SNHLY; CDR2 reads FYNNEI. The CDR3 totals 14 residues. CDR3: CASSETSGVGGYTF. The DNA for the CDR3 is TGTGCCAGCAGTGAAACCTCAGGGGTTGGTGGCTACACCTTC.

This chain joins TRBV7-2 and TRBJ1-6; 10 bases match TRBD1. Trimming at V came to 1 base and at J to 15 bases, leaving 6 bases not matched to a gene. This CDR3 has 14 residues. The germline gives CDR1 SGHTA, CDR2 FQGNSA. The CDR3: CASSLGGTGEGLHF. The CDR3 DNA follows: TGTGCCAGCAGCTTAGGAGGGACAGGGGAAGGCCTCCACTTT. The full variable domain, with the rest looked up from reference TRBV7-2 and TRBJ1-6, is GAGVSQSPSNKVTEKGKDVELRCDPISGHTALYWYRQSLGQGLEFLIYFQGNSAPDKSGLPSDRFSAERTGGSVSTLTIQRTQQEDSAVYLCASSLGGTGEGLHFGNGTRLTVT.

This chain connects TRBV19 to TRBJ1-5; 7 bases agree with TRBD1. V shed 5 bases, J shed 6 bases, and the junction held 13 bases outside the gene matches. Germline loops: CDR1 LNHDA, CDR2 SQIVND (reference sequence). The CDR3 has 16 amino acids. CDR3 sequence reads: CASSFFRGFKLQPQHF. Written as DNA, the CDR3 is TGTGCCAGTAGTTTCTTCAGGGGGTTTAAGCTTCAGCCCCAGCATTTT. The variable domain in full, completed from reference TRBV19 and TRBJ1-5, reads DGGITQSPKYLFRKEGQNVTLSCEQNLNHDAMYWYRQDPGQGLRLIYYSQIVNDFQKGDIAEGYSVSREKKESFPLTVTSAQKNPTAFYLCASSFFRGFKLQPQHFGDGTRLSIL.

The V and J genes are TRBV29-1 and TRBJ1-2; maybe TRBD1 (5 bases). Germline V gene lookup returns CDR1 SQVTM and CDR2 ANQGSEA. This CDR3 has 12 amino acids. V was trimmed by 7 bases and J by 4 bases, leaving 13 bases between them. The CDR3 DNA is TGCAGCGCCCGTGGAGGGGTCTATGGCTACACCTTC. It codes for CSARGGVYGYTF.

The chain employs TRBV19 and TRBJ1-4; 10 nucleotides agree with TRBD1. J was trimmed by 5 bases and V by 6 bases; bases with no gene match: 6. Germline V lookup: CDR1 LNHDA, CDR2 SQIVND (reference sequence). The length of the CDR3 is 15 residues. The chain's CDR3 is CASRILGQGNEKLFF. As DNA, the CDR3 is TGTGCCAGTAGGATTTTGGGACAGGGGAATGAAAAACTGTTTTTT.